A selection of T cell receptor beta chains follows, all from one sample in a study of PD-1 blockade in mismatch repair-deficient tumors. Clones were read by immunoSEQ multiplex PCR, and TCRdb kept only the in-frame ones, dropping some. The sample records about 22,000 clones, 70% to 90% being singletons. The sequences come from peripheral blood, collected 2 weeks after starting pembrolizumab. The receptors here all came from an adult with mismatch repair-deficient cancer. Both conserved end residues are part of each CDR3. A D gene is named only where the DNA matches it firmly. Only some rows state a clone size, as once, few, many or a class for expanded clones.

>-|-|TRBJ2-3|TRBV19
TGTGCCAGTAGTATTAGAGGTAGCGCAAGCACAGATACGCAGTATTTT
CASSIRGSASTDTQYF
>-|-|TRBJ2-7|TRBV2
TGTGCCAGCCGCGTGGTCCGAGGCAGAACGACTCTACCGACCTACGAGCAGTACTTC
CASRVVRGRTTLPTYEQYF
>-|once|TRBJ2-5|TRBV25-1
TGTGCCAGCAGCCGGGACTACCAAGAGACCCAGTACTTC
CASSRDYQETQYF
>TRBD1|-|TRBJ1-4|TRBV7-9
TGTGCCAGCAGCCCTCCCGGACAGGGGCATGAAAAACTGTTTTTT
CASSPPGQGHEKLFF
>TRBD2|-|TRBJ2-2|TRBV7-9
TGTGCCAGCAGCTTAGTGCTAGCGGGAGTCGGGGAGCTGTTTTTT
CASSLVLAGVGELFF
>-|-|TRBJ2-1|TRBV27
TGTGCCAGCAGTTTATTAGGGGGAGGCTTATACAATGAGCAGTTCTTC
CASSLLGGGLYNEQFF
>-|-|TRBJ1-4|TRBV2
TGTGCCAGCAGTGAAATCCTCCCGCTCGCCTCAGGGGCGGCTAATGAAAAACTGTTTTTT
CASSEILPLASGAANEKLFF
>-|-|TRBJ2-5|TRBV9
TGTGCCAGCAGCCCCCAGGCGGGGGAGACCCAGTACTTC
CASSPQAGETQYF
>-|-|TRBJ1-1|TRBV28
TGTGCCAGCAGAACAGGCTCGGCCCCTAAGCGGAACACTGAAGCTTTCTTT
CASRTGSAPKRNTEAFF
>TRBD1|-|TRBJ2-2|TRBV5-6
TGTGCCAGCAGCGGACAGGTACACGGGGAGCTGTTTTTT
CASSGQVHGELFF
>-|-|TRBJ1-5|TRBV4-3
TGCGCCAGCAGCCAAGATTCAGGTGGTAGCAATCAGCCCCAGCATTTT
CASSQDSGGSNQPQHF
>TRBD2|-|TRBJ2-6|TRBV27
TGTGCCAGCAGTTTATTCCCGGGGGGCTCTGGGGCCAACGTCCTGACTTTC
CASSLFPGGSGANVLTF
>TRBD1|medium-sized|TRBJ1-2|TRBV7-9
TGTGCCAGCAGCGCGAGGGACAGGAATAACTATGGCTACACCTTC
CASSARDRNNYGYTF
>-|-|TRBJ1-1|TRBV5-6
TGTGCCAGCAGACTGGGGCGGGAGAACACTGAAGCTTTCTTT
CASRLGRENTEAFF
>-|once|TRBJ1-3|TRBV2
TGTGCCAGCAGTGAACTCGTACACCACTCTGGAAACACCATATATTTT
CASSELVHHSGNTIYF
>TRBD1|-|TRBJ1-1|TRBV5-6
TGTGCCAGCAGGGGGACAGGGGTAAGGAACACTGAAGCTTTCTTT
CASRGTGVRNTEAFF
>-|-|TRBJ2-1|TRBV9
TGTGCCAGCAGCGCCGACACGGTGTACAATGAGCAGTTCTTC
CASSADTVYNEQFF
>-|-|TRBJ2-7|TRBV9
TGTGCCAGCAGCGTAGATTCGGATTCCTACGAGCAGTACTTC
CASSVDSDSYEQYF
>-|-|TRBJ2-7|TRBV4-3
TGCGCCAGCAGCCAAGATAAGGACAATTACTACGAGCAGTACTTC
CASSQDKDNYYEQYF
>TRBD1|once|TRBJ2-7|TRBV11-2
TGTGCCAGCAGCCCCCTAGGGACAGAGGCCTACGAGCAGTACTTC
CASSPLGTEAYEQYF
>-|-|TRBJ2-7|TRBV29-1
TGCAGCGTTGAGTGGGGGAATGACGAGCAGTACTTC
CSVEWGNDEQYF
>-|-|TRBJ1-1|TRBV7-8
TGTGCCAGCAGCTTGGGGAGACACACTGAAGCTTTCTTT
CASSLGRHTEAFF
>-|-|TRBJ1-1|TRBV5-1
TGCGCCAGCAGCTACGGGGACCCTGGCGCTGAAGCTTTCTTT
CASSYGDPGAEAFF
>-|-|TRBJ2-5|TRBV7-9
TGTGCCAGCAGCTTATGGGCTACAGGAGAGACCCAGTACTTC
CASSLWATGETQYF
>-|-|TRBJ1-4|TRBV27
TGTGCCAGCAGTCCAAGGTGGGGGGTGAATGAAAAACTGTTTTTT
CASSPRWGVNEKLFF
>TRBD1|few|TRBJ2-1|TRBV5-8
TGTGCCAGCAGCACCGCGGCAGGGGGTAAGCAGTTCTTC
CASSTAAGGKQFF
>TRBD2|-|TRBJ2-3|TRBV6-6
TGTGCCAGCAGTTACAAAGGGACTAGAGATACGCAGTATTTT
CASSYKGTRDTQYF
>-|-|TRBJ2-1|TRBV28
TGTGCCAGCAGACAGAAGCTAGCTCTCGAGCAGTTCTTC
CASRQKLALEQFF
>-|few|TRBJ1-5|TRBV18
TGTGCCAGCTCCCGCACAGGATCCGACTGGGGTCAGCCCCAGCATTTT
CASSRTGSDWGQPQHF
>-|-|TRBJ2-3|TRBV7-2
TGTGCCAGCAGCACCCCCCCCGGGCAAACAAGCACAGATACGCAGTATTTT
CASSTPPGQTSTDTQYF
>TRBD1|-|TRBJ2-5|TRBV10-3
TGTGCCATCAGTGAAGGGACAGGAGAAGAGACCCAGTACTTC
CAISEGTGEETQYF
>TRBD2|-|TRBJ2-3|TRBV7-9
TGTGCCAGCAGCTTAGTGGCTCTTAGCGGGAGCTACACAGATACGCAGTATTTT
CASSLVALSGSYTDTQYF
>-|-|TRBJ2-3|TRBV2
TGTGCCAGCAGTGAAGAAGGCAGGACCTATACGCAGTATTTT
CASSEEGRTYTQYF
>-|-|TRBJ2-3|TRBV7-8
TGTGCCAGCAGCTTAGCGTCGGAGGGGGCAAATACGCAGTATTTT
CASSLASEGANTQYF
>TRBD1|-|TRBJ1-3|TRBV10-3
TGTGCCATCAGTGAAGGGGACAGGGGGCGATCTGGAAACACCATATATTTT
CAISEGDRGRSGNTIYF
>-|-|TRBJ1-4|TRBV6-1
TGTGCCACTACCTCCGGGACCTTGTATGAAAAACTGTTTTTT
CATTSGTLYEKLFF
>-|-|TRBJ2-5|TRBV29-1
TGCAGCGTTGAAGGGATTCGTAAAGAGACCCAGTACTTC
CSVEGIRKETQYF
>-|-|TRBJ2-1|TRBV2
TGTGCCAGCAGGAGGAGGGGGGGAGTCAGGAATGAGCAGTTCTTC
CASRRRGGVRNEQFF
>-|-|TRBJ2-6|TRBV4-3
TGCGCCAGCAGCCTTAGTCATGGCTCTGGGGCCAACGTCCTGACTTTC
CASSLSHGSGANVLTF
>-|-|TRBJ1-1|TRBV7-9
TGTGCCAGCAGCTTGGGGGGTTCACCTGAAGCTTTCTTT
CASSLGGSPEAFF
>-|-|TRBJ2-7|TRBV2
TGTGCCAGCAGTGTGAATGATTACGAGCAGTACTTC
CASSVNDYEQYF
>TRBD1|-|TRBJ1-2|TRBV7-2
TGTGCCAGCAGCCGCACGCAGGGGGGTCAGAACTATGGCTACACCTTC
CASSRTQGGQNYGYTF
>TRBD1|-|TRBJ2-2|TRBV5-7
TGTGCCAGCAGCGTCGACAGGGTGGATTACCGGGAGCTGTTTTTT
CASSVDRVDYRELFF
>-|-|TRBJ2-1|TRBV5-1
TGCGCCAGCACCCCGAGGGAGGTCAGCTCCTACAATGAGCAGTTCTTC
CASTPREVSSYNEQFF
>TRBD2|once|TRBJ2-3|TRBV2
TGTGCCAGCATGGTCCCCCGGGAGGGCCAAGATACGCAGTATTTT
CASMVPREGQDTQYF
>TRBD2|-|TRBJ2-3|TRBV6-1
TGTGCCAGCGGGCGGGGGTTTGCGAGCACAGATACGCAGTATTTT
CASGRGFASTDTQYF
>-|-|TRBJ1-2|TRBV7-9
TGTGCCAGCAGCTTAGTTCAGAATGGCTACACCTTC
CASSLVQNGYTF
>-|-|TRBJ2-2|TRBV25-1
TGTGCCAGCAGCGCAGTTAGAGGCGCCCCGAACACCGGGGAGCTGTTTTTT
CASSAVRGAPNTGELFF
>TRBD2|-|TRBJ2-1|TRBV5-6
TGTGCCAGCAGCTTGATAGCGGGAGCCTACAATGAGCAGTTCTTC
CASSLIAGAYNEQFF
>-|-|TRBJ2-3|TRBV7-3
TGTGCCAGCAGCCCAGTCCCGGAACAGGAAACGCAGTATTTT
CASSPVPEQETQYF
>TRBD1|-|TRBJ2-3|TRBV29-1
TGCAGCGTAGGGGACAGGACGTGGAGATTCGGAGATACGCAGTATTTT
CSVGDRTWRFGDTQYF
>TRBD2|few|TRBJ2-7|TRBV28
TGTGCCAGCGGGTCCTTACAAGCGGGAGGGCTTAGCGAGCAGTACTTC
CASGSLQAGGLSEQYF
>-|-|TRBJ2-1|TRBV5-1
TGCGCCAGCAGCCCCGGGAGTCCTATAGACAATGAGCAGTTCTTC
CASSPGSPIDNEQFF